Listed below are T cell receptor beta chains from one sample, sequenced in a study of T cells in Graves' hyperthyroidism and ophthalmopathy. TCRdb reprocessed the multiplex PCR reads via MiXCR and lists one record per CDR3 protein. This sample has 540,000 or so distinct CDR3 sequences, with 46% found just once. Input material: peripheral blood or thyroid tissue (not recorded which). The receptors were gathered from an adult woman with Graves' disease, either hyperthyroidism or ophthalmopathy (not recorded which). Both conserved end residues are part of each CDR3.

TRBV20-1 CSASDRNYGYTF
TRBV2 CASSEGAGPRGTEAFF
TRBV29-1 CSPKQVSNYGYTF
TRBV25-1 CASSAPGFGQPQHF
TRBV30 CAWKGEKLFF
TRBV5-1 CASSQGAPTEAFF
TRBV10-3 CAIRGDSRHGELFF
TRBV28 CASSSTEQETQYF
TRBV5-8 CASSLAQQVYGYTF
TRBV9 CASNRDHSPLHF
TRBV5-1 CASSQGQGDYGYTF
TRBV5-1 CASSLEGGRDGYTF
TRBV5-1 CASYQGGDSGELFF
TRBV24-1 CATKGQGDYGYTF
TRBV7-8 CASGLRTSGADTQYF
TRBV7-9 CASSFTGGRDTEAFF
TRBV27 CASSDRTGGSYGYTF
TRBV14 CASSRGQGSDGYTF
TRBV7-8 CSSSLVGNEKLVF
TRBV7-9 CASSSSYGAVTPLHF
TRBV7-9 CASSSLEVGGYTF
TRBV7-2 CASRGSGGMPQHF
TRBV20-1 CSARVWGVQELFF